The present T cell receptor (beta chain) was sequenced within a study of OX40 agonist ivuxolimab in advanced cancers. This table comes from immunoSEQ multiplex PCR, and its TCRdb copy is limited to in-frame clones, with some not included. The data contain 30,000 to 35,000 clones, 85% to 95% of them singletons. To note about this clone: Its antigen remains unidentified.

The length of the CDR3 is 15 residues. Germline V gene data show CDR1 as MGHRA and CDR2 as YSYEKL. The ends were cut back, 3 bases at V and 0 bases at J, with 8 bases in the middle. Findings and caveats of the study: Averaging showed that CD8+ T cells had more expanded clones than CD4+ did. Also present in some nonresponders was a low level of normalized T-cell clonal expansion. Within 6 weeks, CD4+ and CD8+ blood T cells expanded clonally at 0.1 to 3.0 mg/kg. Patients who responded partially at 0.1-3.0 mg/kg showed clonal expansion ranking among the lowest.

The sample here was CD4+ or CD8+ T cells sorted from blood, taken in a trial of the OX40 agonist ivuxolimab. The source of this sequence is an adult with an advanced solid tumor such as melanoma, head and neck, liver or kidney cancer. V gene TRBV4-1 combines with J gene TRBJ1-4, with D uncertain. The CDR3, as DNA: TGCGCCAGCAGCCATCCCAGTCCAACTAATGAAAAACTGTTTTTT. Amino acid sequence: CASSHPSPTNEKLFF.